Listed below are T cell receptor beta chains from one sample, sequenced in a study of blood T cell repertoires in COVID-19. TCRdb keeps only in-frame clones here, not all; method: immunoSEQ multiplex PCR. The data show fewer than 500,000 clones, around nine tenths seen once. Sequencing input: peripheral blood. Every receptor here comes from a man between 18 and 29 years old with COVID-19, enrolled during active disease. CDR3s include the opening cysteine and the closing phenylalanine or tryptophan. A D gene is named only where the DNA matches it firmly. Rows may omit the clone size; those that give it use once, few, many or a size class.

j_call,d_call,v_call,clone_size,cdr3_nt,cdr3_aa
TRBJ2-4,NA,TRBV6-5,NA,TGTGCCAGCAGTTACTCGAGATCGCAAAACATTCAGTACTTC,CASSYSRSQNIQYF
TRBJ2-3,NA,TRBV12-5,NA,TGTGCTAGTGGTTTGCCCCCGGGTACCGGCCGCGATACGCAGTATTTT,CASGLPPGTGRDTQYF
TRBJ2-3,NA,TRBV30,once,TGTGTCGTGAGAGTAGATACGCAGTATTTT,CVVRVDTQYF
TRBJ1-4,TRBD1,TRBV7-9,NA,TGTGCCAGCAGGACCGACAGGGCTTTTAACAATGAAAAACTGTTTTTT,CASRTDRAFNNEKLFF
TRBJ2-2,NA,TRBV29-1,NA,TGCAGCGTTCGTCCCGGACAAAACACCGGGGAGCTGTTTTTT,CSVRPGQNTGELFF
TRBJ1-1,NA,TRBV12-3/TRBV12-4,NA,TGTGCCAGCACCCTTCACCGAGGCACTGAAGCTTTCTTT,CASTLHRGTEAFF
TRBJ2-2,NA,TRBV19,NA,TGTGCCAGTAGTATAGATTACTCGCCCGGGGAGCTGTTTTTT,CASSIDYSPGELFF
TRBJ1-6,TRBD1,TRBV24-1,NA,TGTGCCACCAGTGATTTGGCGGACAGGGAATCTCGGCACTTT,CATSDLADRESRHF
TRBJ2-5,TRBD2,TRBV2,NA,TGTGCCAGCGTCGGGACTAGCGGGGGTCGGGAGACCCAGTACTTC,CASVGTSGGRETQYF
TRBJ1-1,TRBD1,TRBV7-9,NA,TGTGCCAGCAGCCCCCGGACAGGAGCCACTGAAGCTTTCTTT,CASSPRTGATEAFF
TRBJ1-6,NA,TRBV11-1,NA,TGTGCCAGCAGCCTACTCTATAATTCACCCCTCCACTTT,CASSLLYNSPLHF
TRBJ2-1,TRBD2,TRBV7-9,NA,TGTGCCAGCAGCTTAGGTAGGCTAGCGGAGTTCAATGAGCAGTTCTTC,CASSLGRLAEFNEQFF
TRBJ1-1,NA,TRBV29-1,NA,TGCAGCGTTCAGGGGTGGATCACTGAAGCTTTCTTT,CSVQGWITEAFF
TRBJ2-7,TRBD1,TRBV15,NA,TGTGCCACCAGCCTCGCACAGGGGTACGAGCAGTACTTC,CATSLAQGYEQYF
TRBJ1-6,NA,TRBV2,NA,TGTGCCAGCATCGAGGATGGGGGCCCCTATAATTCACCCCTCCACTTT,CASIEDGGPYNSPLHF
TRBJ1-5,NA,TRBV19,NA,TGTGTCAGTAGTTTCCAGGGCCCGGGTCAGCCCCAGCATTTT,CVSSFQGPGQPQHF
TRBJ2-3,TRBD1,TRBV14,NA,TGTGCCAGCAGCCTAAGACAGGGGGTCACAGATACGCAGTATTTT,CASSLRQGVTDTQYF
TRBJ2-7,TRBD2,TRBV25-1,NA,TGTGCCAGCAGTGACCCCGGGACTAGCTCCTACGAGCAGTACTTC,CASSDPGTSSYEQYF
TRBJ1-1,TRBD1,TRBV18,NA,TGTGCCAGCTCACCGGGGGGACAGGGAAACACTGAAGCTTTCTTT,CASSPGGQGNTEAFF
TRBJ1-2,TRBD1,TRBV6-4,NA,TGTGCCAGCAGTGATAACAGGGGCCTAGGCTACACCTTC,CASSDNRGLGYTF
TRBJ1-1,NA,TRBV4-2,NA,TGTGCCAGCAGCCAATCAGGGGCCATAAAGAACACTGAAGCTTTCTTT,CASSQSGAIKNTEAFF
TRBJ1-2,NA,TRBV5-4,NA,TGTGCCAGCAGCCACGATTCCCGGGGGTATGGCTACACCTTC,CASSHDSRGYGYTF
TRBJ2-2,TRBD1,TRBV6-1,once,TGTGCCAGCAGTGTAGGGACAGGGGTGTCCACCGGGGAGCTGTTTTTT,CASSVGTGVSTGELFF
TRBJ2-2,TRBD1,TRBV9,NA,TGTGCCAGCAGCCCTACAGGGGGCAGGAACGGGGAGCTGTTTTTT,CASSPTGGRNGELFF
TRBJ1-2,TRBD1,TRBV29-1,NA,TGCAGCGCCGACATAGGGACAGGGGGCGCAAATAGCTATGGCTACACCTTC,CSADIGTGGANSYGYTF
TRBJ2-3,TRBD2,TRBV13,NA,TGTGCCAGCAGCGTAAAGACTAGCGCGACCGATACGCAGTATTTT,CASSVKTSATDTQYF
TRBJ2-7,NA,TRBV4-2,few,TGTGCCAGCAGTCGGGGGCTAGCGGAGGGCTACGAGCAGTACTTC,CASSRGLAEGYEQYF
TRBJ1-5,TRBD1,TRBV2,NA,TGTGCCAGCAGTGAAGGACAGGGGGCTCAGCCCCAGCATTTT,CASSEGQGAQPQHF
TRBJ1-1,NA,TRBV21-1,NA,TGTGCCAGCAGCAAAAGGGGACAGACAATGAACACTGAAGCTTTCTTT,CASSKRGQTMNTEAFF
TRBJ2-7,TRBD1,TRBV18,NA,TGTGCCAGCTCGATCCGGGGACAGGGGACCTACGAGCAGTACTTC,CASSIRGQGTYEQYF
TRBJ2-3,TRBD1,TRBV4-2,NA,TGTGCCAGCAGCCAAAGGGACAGGGGCCCGAGTTTGGGTGGGCAGTATTTT,CASSQRDRGPSLGGQYF
TRBJ1-5,NA,TRBV6-1,NA,TGTGCCAGCAGTGATTTCGGTAGCAATCAGCCCCAGCATTTT,CASSDFGSNQPQHF
TRBJ1-3,NA,TRBV5-4,NA,TGTGCCAGCAGCCACCCGAGTCCTGGCTCTGGAAACACCATATATTTT,CASSHPSPGSGNTIYF
TRBJ2-7,TRBD2,TRBV11-2,NA,TGTGCCAGCAGCTTGGCGGGAGGGGGTTTCTACGAGCAGTACTTC,CASSLAGGGFYEQYF
TRBJ2-3,NA,TRBV5-1,NA,TGCGCCAGCAGCTCCGGCAGGGCGCCCTCCACAGATACGCAGTATTTT,CASSSGRAPSTDTQYF
TRBJ2-7,NA,TRBV6-1,NA,TGTGCCAGCAGTGAAATGCCACTAGATTCCTACGAGCAGTACTTC,CASSEMPLDSYEQYF
TRBJ2-1,NA,TRBV2,NA,TGTGCCAGCAGCTACTACGGGGGAAATGAGCAGTTCTTC,CASSYYGGNEQFF
TRBJ2-7,TRBD2,TRBV6-5,NA,TGTGCCAGTTTTAGCGGGGGGATCTCCTACGAGCAGTACTTC,CASFSGGISYEQYF
TRBJ2-2,NA,TRBV29-1,NA,TGCAGCGTTGAATTAGCGCTCACCGGGGAGCTGTTTTTT,CSVELALTGELFF
TRBJ2-7,TRBD2,TRBV30,once,TGTGCCTGGAGTGTAGGCGGGAGTAGATACGAGCAGTACTTC,CAWSVGGSRYEQYF
TRBJ2-4,TRBD1,TRBV12-3/TRBV12-4,NA,TGTGCCAGCAGCCGGGGACAGGGAAGAGACTTC,CASSRGQGRDF
TRBJ1-2,TRBD1,TRBV29-1,NA,TGCAGCGTTGAACCCCGGGACAGGGGCTATGGCTACACCTTC,CSVEPRDRGYGYTF
TRBJ2-5,NA,TRBV3-1/TRBV3-2,few,TGTGCCAGCAGCCCCGGACAGACCAAAGAGACCCAGTACTTC,CASSPGQTKETQYF
TRBJ1-5,NA,TRBV7-2,NA,TGTGCCAGCACCTCAACCGACAGTCTTAATCAGCCCCAGCATTTT,CASTSTDSLNQPQHF
TRBJ2-1,TRBD1,TRBV6-6,NA,TGTGCCAGCAGTTACTCAGGGGGCGGCGGTGAGCAGTTCTTC,CASSYSGGGGEQFF
TRBJ2-1,TRBD2,TRBV11-3,NA,TGTGCCAGCAGCTTAGGGATAGAGCGCGGGGGGTCTGAGCAGTTCTTC,CASSLGIERGGSEQFF
TRBJ2-7,TRBD1,TRBV9,NA,TGTGCCAGCAGCGTAGACGGGACAGGGGGCTACGAGCAGTACTTC,CASSVDGTGGYEQYF
TRBJ1-5,TRBD1,TRBV6-5,NA,TGTGCCAGCAGCCCGGGACAGGGGACCGGTCAGCCCCAGCATTTT,CASSPGQGTGQPQHF
TRBJ1-1,TRBD1,TRBV27,few,TGTGCCAGCATTCGGACAGGGTTGAACACTGAAGCTTTCTTT,CASIRTGLNTEAFF
TRBJ1-5,NA,TRBV21-1,NA,TGTGCCAGTACGAAGTACTCAGGGTTTGGACAGCCCCAGCATTTT,CASTKYSGFGQPQHF
TRBJ1-2,TRBD1,TRBV5-4,once,TGTGCCAGCAGCTTGAGGGGGCGCCGTGGCTACACCTTC,CASSLRGRRGYTF
TRBJ2-2,NA,TRBV6-5,NA,TGTGCCAGCAGTTACTCTCCAGGGGCTCCCGGGGAGCTGTTTTTT,CASSYSPGAPGELFF
TRBJ1-1,TRBD1,TRBV5-1,NA,TGCGCCAGCAGCTTGGTTCCAGGGGGAGACACTGAAGCTTTCTTT,CASSLVPGGDTEAFF